These T cell receptor beta chains were read from a single sample in a study of untreated major depressive disorder. Clones were sequenced by immunoSEQ multiplex PCR, and TCRdb holds only the in-frame ones, with some missing. The sample has about 20,000 clones, around 87% seen once. Sequencing input: CD4+ T cells from PBMCs. Every receptor here comes from a woman under 40 in good health. Both conserved end residues are part of each CDR3. A D gene is named only where the DNA matches it firmly. Clone size appears in some rows only: once, few, many, or a class for an expanded clone.

J gene	V gene	clone size	D gene	CDR3 protein	CDR3 DNA
TRBJ2-1	TRBV5-1	NA	NA	CASSLDSYNEQFF	TGCGCCAGCAGCTTGGACTCCTACAATGAGCAGTTCTTC
TRBJ1-2	TRBV27	NA	NA	CASSPGNNYGYTF	TGTGCCAGCAGTCCGGGAAATAACTATGGCTACACCTTC
TRBJ1-1	TRBV5-6	NA	NA	CASSLGLANTEAFF	TGTGCCAGCAGCTTGGGGCTGGCGAACACTGAAGCTTTCTTT
TRBJ1-6	TRBV5-1	NA	NA	CASSVGDLASPLHF	TGCGCCAGCAGCGTGGGGGATCTGGCATCACCCCTCCACTTT
TRBJ2-1	TRBV4-1	NA	NA	CASRPVLGNRNEQFF	TGCGCCAGCAGGCCAGTGTTGGGGAACCGGAATGAGCAGTTCTTC
TRBJ2-1	TRBV23-1	NA	TRBD1	CASSQSGTGLNEQFF	TGCGCCAGCAGTCAATCCGGGACAGGGCTCAATGAGCAGTTCTTC
TRBJ1-2	TRBV30	NA	NA	CAWSVVPGFDSAYGYTF	TGTGCCTGGAGTGTAGTTCCGGGGTTCGACAGCGCCTATGGCTACACCTTC
TRBJ2-7	TRBV11-2	NA	NA	CASTQSPQGYEQYF	TGTGCCAGCACCCAATCCCCCCAGGGGTACGAGCAGTACTTC
TRBJ1-2	TRBV7-2	few	NA	CASSTHRDAGYTF	TGTGCCAGCAGCACACACCGGGACGCGGGCTACACCTTC
TRBJ2-7	TRBV19	once	NA	CASSPQGLISYEQYF	TGTGCCAGTAGCCCCCAGGGGCTCATCTCCTACGAGCAGTACTTC
TRBJ2-7	TRBV25-1	NA	NA	CASSALPPGVTPYEQYF	TGTGCCAGCAGTGCCCTCCCTCCCGGGGTGACGCCCTACGAGCAGTACTTC
TRBJ2-7	TRBV11-2	NA	NA	CASSPLAGQGGTYEQYF	TGTGCCAGCAGTCCATTAGCGGGACAGGGAGGAACCTACGAGCAGTACTTC
TRBJ1-1	TRBV6-5	NA	TRBD1	CASSYSGTVNTEAFF	TGTGCCAGCAGTTACTCCGGGACAGTGAACACTGAAGCTTTCTTT